The entry below describes one T cell receptor beta chain. Antigen specificity is unknown. An end of the junction does not agree with germline; a read error may underlie this. The data derive from a study of tumor-infiltrating lymphocytes in glioblastoma multiforme. Per the germline V gene, CDR1 is SGHAT and CDR2 is FQNNGV. This CDR3 has 13 residues. Broader study findings: Clone frequencies may be distorted by unequal TCR transcripts per cell. Just one glioblastoma patient contributed to the TCR-mutation comparison. The T cells in this sample were not sorted into functional subsets.

Multiple V-beta primers and a C-beta primer amplified TCRB from RNA. TCRB-specific cDNA synthesis used 0.4 to 0.55 ug of total RNA. TCRdb reprocessed the multiplex PCR reads with MiXCR, giving one entry per CDR3 protein. The sample lists 20,000 or so distinct CDR3 sequences, 65% to 75% occurring once. This TCR derives from a male donor with glioblastoma. This chain uses TRBV11-2 with TRBJ1-2; D might be TRBD1 (5 bases). The sample comprised peripheral blood. The CDR3 bases are TGTGTCAGCAGTTTAGCGAGGGACTGTGGCTACACCTTC. As protein: CVSSLARDCGYTF.